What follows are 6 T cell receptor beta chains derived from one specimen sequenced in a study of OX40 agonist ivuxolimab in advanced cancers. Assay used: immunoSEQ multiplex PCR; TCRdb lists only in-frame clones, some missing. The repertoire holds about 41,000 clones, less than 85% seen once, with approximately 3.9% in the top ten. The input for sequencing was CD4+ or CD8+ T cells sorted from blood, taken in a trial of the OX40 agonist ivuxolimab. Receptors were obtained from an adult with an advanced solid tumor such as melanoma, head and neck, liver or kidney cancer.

This CDR3 reads CASSYSWGAGTEAFF. CDR3 coding DNA: TGTGCCAGCAGTTATAGTTGGGGGGCAGGTACTGAAGCTTTCTTT. The chain carries TRBV6-5 and TRBJ1-1; D may be TRBD1 (6 bases). The CDR3 consists of 15 residues. Trimming left V 3 bases short and J 5 bases short, with 16 bases between. Per the germline V gene, CDR1 is MNHEY and CDR2 is SVGAGI.

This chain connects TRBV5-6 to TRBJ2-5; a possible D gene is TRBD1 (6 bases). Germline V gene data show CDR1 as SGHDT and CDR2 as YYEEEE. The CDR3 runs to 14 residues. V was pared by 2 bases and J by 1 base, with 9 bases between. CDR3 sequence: CASSLTGIQETQYF. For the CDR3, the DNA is TGTGCCAGCAGCTTAACAGGGATCCAAGAGACCCAGTACTTC.

The CDR3 sequence: CASSGGEGYTF. The CDR3 bases are TGTGCCAGCAGCGGAGGGGAAGGCTACACCTTC. V and J are TRBV9 and TRBJ1-2; TRBD1 is a possible D gene (5 bases). The V end lost 3 bases, the J end lost 8 bases, and 8 bases lay between the germline ends. The CDR3 is 11 residues long. Germline CDR1 and CDR2: SGDLS and YYNGEE.

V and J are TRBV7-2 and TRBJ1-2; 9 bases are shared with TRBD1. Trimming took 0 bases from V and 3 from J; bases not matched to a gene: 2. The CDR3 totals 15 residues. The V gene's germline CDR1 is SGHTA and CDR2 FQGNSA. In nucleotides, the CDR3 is TGTGCCAGCAGCTTAGCGCGGGACAGGGACTATGGCTACACCTTC. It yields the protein CASSLARDRDYGYTF.

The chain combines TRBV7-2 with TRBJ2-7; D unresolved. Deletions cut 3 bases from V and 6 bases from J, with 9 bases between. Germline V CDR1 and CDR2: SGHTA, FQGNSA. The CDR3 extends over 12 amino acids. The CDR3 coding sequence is TGTGCCAGCAGCTTCTTGACCGCCGAGCAGTACTTC. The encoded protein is CASSFLTAEQYF.

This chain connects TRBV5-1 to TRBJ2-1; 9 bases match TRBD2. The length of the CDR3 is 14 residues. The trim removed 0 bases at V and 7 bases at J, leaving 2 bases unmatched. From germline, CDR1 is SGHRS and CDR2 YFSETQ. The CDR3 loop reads CASSLGLAGNEQFF. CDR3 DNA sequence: TGCGCCAGCAGCTTGGGGCTAGCGGGGAATGAGCAGTTCTTC.